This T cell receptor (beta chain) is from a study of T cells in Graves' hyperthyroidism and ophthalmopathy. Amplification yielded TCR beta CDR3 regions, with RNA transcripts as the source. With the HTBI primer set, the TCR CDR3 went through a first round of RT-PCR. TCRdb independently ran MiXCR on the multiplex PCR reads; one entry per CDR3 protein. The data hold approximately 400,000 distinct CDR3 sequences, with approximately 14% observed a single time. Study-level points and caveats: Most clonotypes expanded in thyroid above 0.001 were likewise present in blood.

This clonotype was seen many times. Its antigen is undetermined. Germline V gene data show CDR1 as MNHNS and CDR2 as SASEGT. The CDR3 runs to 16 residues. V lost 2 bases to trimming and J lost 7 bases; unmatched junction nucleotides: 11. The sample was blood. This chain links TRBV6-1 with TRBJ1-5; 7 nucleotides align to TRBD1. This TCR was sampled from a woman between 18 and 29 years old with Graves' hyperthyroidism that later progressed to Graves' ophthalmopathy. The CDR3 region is CASSEPRQGRGQPQHF. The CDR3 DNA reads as TGTGCCAGCAGTGAACCAAGACAGGGACGGGGGCAGCCCCAGCATTTT.